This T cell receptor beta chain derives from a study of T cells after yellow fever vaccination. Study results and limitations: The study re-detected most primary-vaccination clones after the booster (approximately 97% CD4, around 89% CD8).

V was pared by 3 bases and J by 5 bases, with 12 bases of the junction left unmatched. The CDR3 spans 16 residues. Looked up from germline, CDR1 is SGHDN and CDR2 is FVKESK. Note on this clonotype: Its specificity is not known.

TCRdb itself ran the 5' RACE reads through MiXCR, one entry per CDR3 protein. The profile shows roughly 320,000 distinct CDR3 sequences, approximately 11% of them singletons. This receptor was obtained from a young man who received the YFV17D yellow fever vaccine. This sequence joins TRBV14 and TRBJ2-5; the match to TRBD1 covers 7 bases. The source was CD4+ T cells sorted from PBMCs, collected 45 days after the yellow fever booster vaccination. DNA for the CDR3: TGTGCCAGCAGCCATCCGGGACAGAGGACGTGGGAGACCCAGTACTTC. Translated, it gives CASSHPGQRTWETQYF.